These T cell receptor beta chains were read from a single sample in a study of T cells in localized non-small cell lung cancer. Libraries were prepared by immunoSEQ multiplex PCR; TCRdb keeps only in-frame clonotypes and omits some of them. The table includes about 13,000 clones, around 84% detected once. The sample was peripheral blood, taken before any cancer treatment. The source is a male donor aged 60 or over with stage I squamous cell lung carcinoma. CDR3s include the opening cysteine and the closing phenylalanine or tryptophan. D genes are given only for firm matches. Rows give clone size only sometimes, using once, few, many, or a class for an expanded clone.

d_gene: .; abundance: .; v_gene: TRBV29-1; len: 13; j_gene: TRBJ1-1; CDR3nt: TGCAGCGTGCGTCAGGGAACGGACACTGAAGCTTTCTTT; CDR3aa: CSVRQGTDTEAFF
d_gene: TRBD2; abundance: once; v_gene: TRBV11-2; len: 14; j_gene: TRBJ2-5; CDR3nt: TGTGCCAGCAGCTTAGATCCGGGAGGAAAGACCCAGTACTTC; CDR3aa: CASSLDPGGKTQYF
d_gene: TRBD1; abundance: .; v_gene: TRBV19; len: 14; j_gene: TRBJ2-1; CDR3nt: TGTGCCAGTAGTTCGCGACAGGGAAGCAATGAGCAGTTCTTC; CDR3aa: CASSSRQGSNEQFF
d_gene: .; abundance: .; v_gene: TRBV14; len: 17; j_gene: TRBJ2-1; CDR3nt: TGTGCCAGCAGCCAAGCCAGGGGCAGTCTGGGATACAATGAGCAGTTCTTC; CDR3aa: CASSQARGSLGYNEQFF
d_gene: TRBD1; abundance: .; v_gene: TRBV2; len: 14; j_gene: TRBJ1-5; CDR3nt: TGTGCCAGTCCGCCGGGACAGGGACGTCAGCCCCAGCATTTT; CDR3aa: CASPPGQGRQPQHF
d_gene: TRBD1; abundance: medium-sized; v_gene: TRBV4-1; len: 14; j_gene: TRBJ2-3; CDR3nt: TGCGCCAGCAGCCCAGAGGGGGCCACAGATACGCAGTATTTT; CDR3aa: CASSPEGATDTQYF
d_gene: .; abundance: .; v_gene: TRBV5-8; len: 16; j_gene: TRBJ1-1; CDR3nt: TGTGCCAGCAGCTTGGGCTTGGGGGGCTGGGACACTGAAGCTTTCTTT; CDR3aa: CASSLGLGGWDTEAFF
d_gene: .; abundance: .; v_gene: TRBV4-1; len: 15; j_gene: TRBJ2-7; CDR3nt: TGCGCCAGCAGCCAGATACCCCAAAGGGCCTACGAGCAGTACTTC; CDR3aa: CASSQIPQRAYEQYF
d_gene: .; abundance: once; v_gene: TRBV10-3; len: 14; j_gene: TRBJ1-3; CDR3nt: TGTGCCACCGGAGGGACCGACTCTGGAAACACCATATATTTT; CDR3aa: CATGGTDSGNTIYF
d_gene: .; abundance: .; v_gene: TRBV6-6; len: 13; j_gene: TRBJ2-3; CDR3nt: TGTGCCAGCAGTCCCGGGGGCACAGATACGCAGTATTTT; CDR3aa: CASSPGGTDTQYF
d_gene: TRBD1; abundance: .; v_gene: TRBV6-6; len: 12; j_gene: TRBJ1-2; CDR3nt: TGTGCCAGCAGTACAGGGGACTATGGCTACACCTTC; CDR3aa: CASSTGDYGYTF
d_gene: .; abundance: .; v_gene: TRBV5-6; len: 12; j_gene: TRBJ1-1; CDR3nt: TGTGCCAGCAGCCCGGTTGGGCGGGAAGCTTTCTTT; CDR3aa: CASSPVGREAFF
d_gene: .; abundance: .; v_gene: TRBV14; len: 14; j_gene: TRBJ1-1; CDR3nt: TGTGCCAGCAGCCAACCGGACTCTAGGACTGAAGCTTTCTTT; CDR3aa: CASSQPDSRTEAFF
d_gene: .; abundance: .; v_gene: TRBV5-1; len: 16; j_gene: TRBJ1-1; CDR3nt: TGCGCCAGCAGCCCGGGGAGGGGTGGCGTGAACACTGAAGCTTTCTTT; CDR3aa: CASSPGRGGVNTEAFF
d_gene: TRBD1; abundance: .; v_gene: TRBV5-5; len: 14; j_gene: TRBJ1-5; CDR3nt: TGTGCCAGCAGCTCCGACAGGGCCGATCAGCCCCAGCATTTT; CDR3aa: CASSSDRADQPQHF
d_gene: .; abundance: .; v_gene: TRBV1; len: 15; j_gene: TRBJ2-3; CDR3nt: TGCACCAGCAGCCATGAGGGACACATCACAGATACGCAGTATTTT; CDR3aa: CTSSHEGHITDTQYF
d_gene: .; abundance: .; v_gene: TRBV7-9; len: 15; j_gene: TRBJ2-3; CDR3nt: TGTGCCAGCAGCTCCCTTCTTTGGGGGACAGATACGCAGTATTTT; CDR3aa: CASSSLLWGTDTQYF
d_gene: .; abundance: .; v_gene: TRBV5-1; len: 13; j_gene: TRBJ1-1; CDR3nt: TGCGCCAGCAGCCCTGACAAGAACACTGAAGCTTTCTTT; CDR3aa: CASSPDKNTEAFF
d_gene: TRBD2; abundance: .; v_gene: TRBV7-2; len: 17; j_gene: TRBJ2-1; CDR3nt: TGTGCCAGCAGCTTAGTGGGACTAGCGGGATCCTACAATGAGCAGTTCTTC; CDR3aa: CASSLVGLAGSYNEQFF
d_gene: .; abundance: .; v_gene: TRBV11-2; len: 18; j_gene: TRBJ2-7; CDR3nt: TGTGCCAGCAGCTTCACCCGTCGCAGGGGCCGTGCTTACTACGAGCAGTACTTC; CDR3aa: CASSFTRRRGRAYYEQYF
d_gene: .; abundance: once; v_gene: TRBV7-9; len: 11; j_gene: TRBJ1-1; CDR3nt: TGTGCCAGCAGCTTCGGACAGGAAGCTTTCTTT; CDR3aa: CASSFGQEAFF
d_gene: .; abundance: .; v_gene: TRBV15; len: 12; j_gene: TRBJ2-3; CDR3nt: TGTGCCACCAGCAGAGGGAAGGATACGCAGTATTTT; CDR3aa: CATSRGKDTQYF
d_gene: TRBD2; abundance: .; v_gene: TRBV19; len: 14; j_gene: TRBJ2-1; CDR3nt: TGTGCCAGTAGAAAGCGGGAGGCCTACAATGAGCAGTTCTTC; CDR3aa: CASRKREAYNEQFF
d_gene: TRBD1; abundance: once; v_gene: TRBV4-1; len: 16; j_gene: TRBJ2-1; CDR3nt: TGCGCCAGCAGCTCCGGACTGGACAGGCAGTGGAATGAGCAGTTCTTC; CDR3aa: CASSSGLDRQWNEQFF
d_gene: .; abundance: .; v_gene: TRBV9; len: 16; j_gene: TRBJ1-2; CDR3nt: TGTGCCAGCAGCGTAGATAGTGGCTCTACCTACTATGGCTACACCTTC; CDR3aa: CASSVDSGSTYYGYTF
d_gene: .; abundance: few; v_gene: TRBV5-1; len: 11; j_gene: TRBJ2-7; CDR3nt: TGCGCCAGCAGCTCTTCCTACGAGCAGTACTTC; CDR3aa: CASSSSYEQYF
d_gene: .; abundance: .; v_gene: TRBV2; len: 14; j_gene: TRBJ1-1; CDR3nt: TGTGCCAGCAGATTACAGGGCATGAACACTGAAGCTTTCTTT; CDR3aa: CASRLQGMNTEAFF
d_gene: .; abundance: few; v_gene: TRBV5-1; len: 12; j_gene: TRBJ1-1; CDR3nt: TGCGCCAGCACGGACATCAACACTGAAGCTTTCTTT; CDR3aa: CASTDINTEAFF
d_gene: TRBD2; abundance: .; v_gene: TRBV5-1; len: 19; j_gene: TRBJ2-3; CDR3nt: TGCGCCAGCAGCTTGGTTGCGACTAGCGGGAGGGAAGGCACAGATACGCAGTATTTT; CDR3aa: CASSLVATSGREGTDTQYF
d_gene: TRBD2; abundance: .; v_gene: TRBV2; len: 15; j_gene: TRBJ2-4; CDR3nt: TGTGCCAGCAAGGCGGGAGGAGGGGCCAAAAACATTCAGTACTTC; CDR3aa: CASKAGGGAKNIQYF
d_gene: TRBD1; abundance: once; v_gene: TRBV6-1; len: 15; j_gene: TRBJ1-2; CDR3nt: TGTGCCAGCCTCGCTTCGACAGGGCTGAACTATGGCTACACCTTC; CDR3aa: CASLASTGLNYGYTF
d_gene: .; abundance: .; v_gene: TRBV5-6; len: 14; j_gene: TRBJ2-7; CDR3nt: TGTGCCAGCAGCTTTTTGGGCCAGGGGGGTGTGCAGTACTTC; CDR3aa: CASSFLGQGGVQYF
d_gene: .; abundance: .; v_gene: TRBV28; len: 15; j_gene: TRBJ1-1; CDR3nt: TGTGCCAGCAGCCCCCAGGGCCATGCGAACACTGAAGCTTTCTTT; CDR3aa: CASSPQGHANTEAFF
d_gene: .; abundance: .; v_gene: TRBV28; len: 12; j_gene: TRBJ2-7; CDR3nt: TGTGCCAGCGGGAACAGGGCCTACGAGCAGTACTTC; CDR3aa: CASGNRAYEQYF
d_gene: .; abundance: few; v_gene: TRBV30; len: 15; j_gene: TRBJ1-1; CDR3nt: TGTGCCTGGAACCAACTTACGGGGTGGGAAACTGAAGCTTTCTTT; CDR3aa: CAWNQLTGWETEAFF
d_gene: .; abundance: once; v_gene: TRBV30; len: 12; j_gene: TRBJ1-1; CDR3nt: TGTGCCTGGAGGGAGGGGAACACTGAAGCTTTCTTT; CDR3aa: CAWREGNTEAFF
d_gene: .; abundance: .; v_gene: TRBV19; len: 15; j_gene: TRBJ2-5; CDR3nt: TGTGCCAGTAGTCCGGGACGGATCCCGCAAGAGACCCAGTACTTC; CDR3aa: CASSPGRIPQETQYF
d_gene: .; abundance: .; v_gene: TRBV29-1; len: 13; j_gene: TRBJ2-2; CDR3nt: TGCAGCGGGCAGAGCACGAACACCGGGGAGCTGTTTTTT; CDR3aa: CSGQSTNTGELFF
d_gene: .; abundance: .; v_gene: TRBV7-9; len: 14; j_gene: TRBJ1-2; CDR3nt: TGTGCCAGCAGCTTAACCGGGGGCAACTATGGCTACACCTTC; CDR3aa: CASSLTGGNYGYTF
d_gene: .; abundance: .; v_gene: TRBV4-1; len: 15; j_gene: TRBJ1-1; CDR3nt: TGCGCCAGCAGCCAAGGACCTGAAAAGAACACTGAAGCTTTCTTT; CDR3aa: CASSQGPEKNTEAFF
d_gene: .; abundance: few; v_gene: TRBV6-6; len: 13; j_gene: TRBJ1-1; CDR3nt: TGTGCCAGCGGGAGACAGTTGAACACTGAAGCTTTCTTT; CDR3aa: CASGRQLNTEAFF
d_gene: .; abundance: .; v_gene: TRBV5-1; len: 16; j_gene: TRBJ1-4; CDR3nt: TGCGCCAGCAGCTTGGCCAGGGGATCGACTAATGAAAAACTGTTTTTT; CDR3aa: CASSLARGSTNEKLFF
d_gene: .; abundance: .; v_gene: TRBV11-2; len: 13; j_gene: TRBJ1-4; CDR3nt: TGTGCCAGCAGCTCGGGTGAGGGGCAAGTCCTGTTTTTT; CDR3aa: CASSSGEGQVLFF
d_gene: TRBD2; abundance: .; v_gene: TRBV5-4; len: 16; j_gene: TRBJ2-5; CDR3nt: TGTGCCAGCAGCCGAGGACTAGCGGGAGATGGGAAGACCCAGTACTTC; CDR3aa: CASSRGLAGDGKTQYF
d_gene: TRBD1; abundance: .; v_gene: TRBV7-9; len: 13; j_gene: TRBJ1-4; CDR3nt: TGTGCCAGCAGTTTAGGGGGCGCTGAAAAACTGTTTTTT; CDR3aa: CASSLGGAEKLFF
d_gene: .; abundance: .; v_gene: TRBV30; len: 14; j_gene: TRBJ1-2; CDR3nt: TGTGCCTGGAGTGTAAATCCCTTGGCAAGGGGCTACACCTTC; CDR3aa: CAWSVNPLARGYTF
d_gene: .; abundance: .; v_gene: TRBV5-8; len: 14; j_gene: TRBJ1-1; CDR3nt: TGTGCCAGCAGCTTGGAAGGGGTGGGGGCTGAAGCTTTCTTT; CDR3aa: CASSLEGVGAEAFF
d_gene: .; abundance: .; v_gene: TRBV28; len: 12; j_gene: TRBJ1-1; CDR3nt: TGTGCCAGCAGCCCAGATTACACTGAAGCTTTCTTT; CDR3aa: CASSPDYTEAFF